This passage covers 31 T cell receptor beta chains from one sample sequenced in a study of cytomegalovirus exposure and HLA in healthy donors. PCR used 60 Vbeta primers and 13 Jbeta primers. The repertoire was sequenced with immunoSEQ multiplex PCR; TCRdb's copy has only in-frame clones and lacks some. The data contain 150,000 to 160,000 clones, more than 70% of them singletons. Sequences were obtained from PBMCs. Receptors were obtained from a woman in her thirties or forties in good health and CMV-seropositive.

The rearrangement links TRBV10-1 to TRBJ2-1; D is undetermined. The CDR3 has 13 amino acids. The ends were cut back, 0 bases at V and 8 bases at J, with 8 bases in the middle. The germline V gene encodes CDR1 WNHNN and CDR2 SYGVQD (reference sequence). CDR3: CASSESATDEQFF. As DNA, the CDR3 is TGCGCCAGCAGTGAGTCAGCGACCGATGAGCAGTTCTTC.

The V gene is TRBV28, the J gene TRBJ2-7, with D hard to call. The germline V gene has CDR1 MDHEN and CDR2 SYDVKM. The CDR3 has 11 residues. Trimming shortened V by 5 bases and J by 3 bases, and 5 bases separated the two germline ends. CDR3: CASSRFYEQYF. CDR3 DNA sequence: TGTGCCAGCAGTCGTTTCTACGAGCAGTACTTC.

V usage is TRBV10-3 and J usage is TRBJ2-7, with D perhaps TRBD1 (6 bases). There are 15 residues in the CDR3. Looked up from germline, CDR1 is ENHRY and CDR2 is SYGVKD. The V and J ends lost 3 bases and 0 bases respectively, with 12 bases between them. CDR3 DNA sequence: TGTGCCATCAGTGATCAGGACAGAGGCTCCTACGAGCAGTACTTC. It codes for CAISDQDRGSYEQYF.

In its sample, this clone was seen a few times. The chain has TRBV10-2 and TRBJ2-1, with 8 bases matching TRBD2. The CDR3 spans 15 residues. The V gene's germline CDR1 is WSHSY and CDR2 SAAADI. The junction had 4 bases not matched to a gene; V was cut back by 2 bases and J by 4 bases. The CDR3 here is CASSEGLASYNEQFF. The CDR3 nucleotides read TGCGCCAGCAGTGAGGGACTAGCTTCTTACAATGAGCAGTTCTTC.

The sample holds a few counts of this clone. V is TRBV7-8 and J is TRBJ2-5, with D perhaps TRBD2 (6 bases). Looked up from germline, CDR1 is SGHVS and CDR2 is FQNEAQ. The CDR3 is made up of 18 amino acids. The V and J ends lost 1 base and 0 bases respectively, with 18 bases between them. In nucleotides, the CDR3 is TGTGCCAGCAGCTTAGAAGCGGGCTGGATCTGGTACCAAGAGACCCAGTACTTC. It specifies CASSLEAGWIWYQETQYF.

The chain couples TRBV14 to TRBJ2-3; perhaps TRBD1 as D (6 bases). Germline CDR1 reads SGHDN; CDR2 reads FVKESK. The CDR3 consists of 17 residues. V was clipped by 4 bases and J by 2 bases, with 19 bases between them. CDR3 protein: CASSPRSGTKYTDTQYF. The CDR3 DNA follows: TGTGCCAGCAGCCCCAGGTCCGGGACAAAATACACAGATACGCAGTATTTT.

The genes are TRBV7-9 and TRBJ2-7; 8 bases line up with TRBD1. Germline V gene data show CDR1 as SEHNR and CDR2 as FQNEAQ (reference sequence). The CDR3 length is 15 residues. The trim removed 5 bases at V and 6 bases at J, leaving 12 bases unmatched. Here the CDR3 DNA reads TGTGCCAGCAGCCCAGGGGGCCCCGGACTCGCCGAGCAGTACTTC. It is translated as CASSPGGPGLAEQYF. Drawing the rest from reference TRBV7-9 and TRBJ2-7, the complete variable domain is DTGVSQNPRHKITKRGQNVTFRCDPISEHNRLYWYRQTLGQGPEFLTYFQNEAQLEKSRLLSDRFSAERPKGSFSTLEIQRTEQGDSAMYLCASSPGGPGLAEQYFGPGTRLTVT.

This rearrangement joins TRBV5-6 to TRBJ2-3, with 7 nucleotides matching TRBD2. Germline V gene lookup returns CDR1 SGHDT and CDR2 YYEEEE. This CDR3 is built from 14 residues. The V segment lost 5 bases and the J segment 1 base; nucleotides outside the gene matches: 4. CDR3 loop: CASRGAGRTDTQYF. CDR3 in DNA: TGTGCCAGCAGGGGAGCGGGACGCACAGATACGCAGTATTTT.

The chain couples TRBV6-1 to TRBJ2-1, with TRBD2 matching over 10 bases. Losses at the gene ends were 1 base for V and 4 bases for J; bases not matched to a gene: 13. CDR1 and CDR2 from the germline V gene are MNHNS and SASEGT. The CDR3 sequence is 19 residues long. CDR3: CASSEVGRGLAWGYNEQFF. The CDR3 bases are TGTGCCAGCAGTGAAGTTGGCAGGGGACTAGCGTGGGGTTACAATGAGCAGTTCTTC.

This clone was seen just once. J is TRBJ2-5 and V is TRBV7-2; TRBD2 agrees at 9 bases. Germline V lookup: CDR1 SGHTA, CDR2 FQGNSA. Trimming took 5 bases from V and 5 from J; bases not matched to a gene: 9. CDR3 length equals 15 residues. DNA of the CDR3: TGTGCCAGCAGCCCTAGCGGGGCGGGGCGGGAGACCCAGTACTTC. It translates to CASSPSGAGRETQYF.

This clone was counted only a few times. CDR3 amino acids: CASSPWRAWNEQFF. CDR3 nucleotide sequence: TGTGCCAGCAGCCCTTGGAGAGCATGGAATGAGCAGTTCTTC. The rearrangement links TRBV5-6 to TRBJ2-1; the D is unclear. The germline V and J ends were trimmed by 4 bases and 7 bases, with 15 bases remaining between them. This CDR3 region has 14 residues. From germline, CDR1 is SGHDT and CDR2 YYEEEE.

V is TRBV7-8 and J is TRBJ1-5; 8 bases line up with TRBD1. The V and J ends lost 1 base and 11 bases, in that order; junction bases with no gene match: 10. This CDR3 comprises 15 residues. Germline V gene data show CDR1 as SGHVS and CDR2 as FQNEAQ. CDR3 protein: CASSLGGGRGQAQHF. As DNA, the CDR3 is TGTGCCAGCAGCTTAGGGGGAGGCAGGGGGCAGGCCCAGCATTTT.

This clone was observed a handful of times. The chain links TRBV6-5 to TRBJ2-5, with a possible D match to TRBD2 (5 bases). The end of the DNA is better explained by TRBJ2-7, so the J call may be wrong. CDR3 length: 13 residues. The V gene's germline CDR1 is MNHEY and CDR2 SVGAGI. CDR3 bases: TGTGCCAGCAGCCCGGCCGCGGGCGGCGAGCAGTACTTC. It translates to CASSPAAGGEQYF.

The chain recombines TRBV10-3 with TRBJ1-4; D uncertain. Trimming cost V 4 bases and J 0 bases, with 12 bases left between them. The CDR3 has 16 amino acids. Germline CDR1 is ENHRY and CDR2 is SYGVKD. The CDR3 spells CAISAAGSATNEKLFF. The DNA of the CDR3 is TGTGCCATCAGTGCGGCAGGTTCTGCAACTAATGAAAAACTGTTTTTT.

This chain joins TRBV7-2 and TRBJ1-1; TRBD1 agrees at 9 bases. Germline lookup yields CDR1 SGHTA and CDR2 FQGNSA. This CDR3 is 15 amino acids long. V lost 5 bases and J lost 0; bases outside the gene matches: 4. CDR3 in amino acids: CASSPRQGVNTEAFF. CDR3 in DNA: TGTGCCAGCAGCCCTCGACAGGGGGTGAACACTGAAGCTTTCTTT. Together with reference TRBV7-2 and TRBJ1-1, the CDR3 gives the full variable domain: GAGVSQSPSNKVTEKGKDVELRCDPISGHTALYWYRQSLGQGLEFLIYFQGNSAPDKSGLPSDRFSAERTGGSVSTLTIQRTQQEDSAVYLCASSPRQGVNTEAFFGQGTRLTVV.

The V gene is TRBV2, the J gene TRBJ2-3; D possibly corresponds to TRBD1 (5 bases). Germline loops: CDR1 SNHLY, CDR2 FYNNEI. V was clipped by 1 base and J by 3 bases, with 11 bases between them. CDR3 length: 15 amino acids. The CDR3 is CASSEGGRKTDTQYF. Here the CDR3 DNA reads TGTGCCAGCAGTGAAGGGGGCAGGAAGACAGATACGCAGTATTTT.

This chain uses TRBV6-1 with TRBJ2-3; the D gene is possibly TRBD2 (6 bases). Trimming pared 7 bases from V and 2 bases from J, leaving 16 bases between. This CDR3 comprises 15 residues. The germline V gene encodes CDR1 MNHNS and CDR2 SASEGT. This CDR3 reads CASTIDWDFTDTQYF. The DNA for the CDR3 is TGTGCCAGCACCATAGACTGGGACTTCACAGATACGCAGTATTTT.

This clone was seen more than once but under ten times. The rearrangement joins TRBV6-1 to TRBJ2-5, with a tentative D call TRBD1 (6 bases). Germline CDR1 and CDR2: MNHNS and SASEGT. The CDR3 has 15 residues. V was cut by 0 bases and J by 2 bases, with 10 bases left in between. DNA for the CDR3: TGTGCCAGCAGTGAAGCGACAGGAAAGCAAGAGACCCAGTACTTC. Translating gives CASSEATGKQETQYF.

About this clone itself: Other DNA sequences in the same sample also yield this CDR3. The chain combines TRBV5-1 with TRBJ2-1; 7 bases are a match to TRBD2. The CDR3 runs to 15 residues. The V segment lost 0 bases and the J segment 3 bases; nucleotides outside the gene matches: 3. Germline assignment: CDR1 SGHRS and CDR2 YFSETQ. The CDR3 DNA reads TGCGCCAGCAGCTTGGGTGGGAGGGACTACAATGAGCAGTTCTTC. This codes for CASSLGGRDYNEQFF.

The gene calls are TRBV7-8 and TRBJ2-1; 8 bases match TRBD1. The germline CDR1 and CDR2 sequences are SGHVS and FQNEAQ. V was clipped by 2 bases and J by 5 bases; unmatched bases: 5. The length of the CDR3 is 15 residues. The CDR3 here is CASSLRDRLNNEQFF. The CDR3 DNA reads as TGTGCCAGCAGCTTAAGGGACAGGCTAAACAATGAGCAGTTCTTC.

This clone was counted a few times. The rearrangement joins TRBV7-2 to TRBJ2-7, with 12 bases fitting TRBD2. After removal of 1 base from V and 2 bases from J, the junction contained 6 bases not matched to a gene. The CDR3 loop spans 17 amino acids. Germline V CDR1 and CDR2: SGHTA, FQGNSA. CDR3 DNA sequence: TGTGCCAGCAGCTTAGAACGGGCTAGCGGGAGGGCCTACGAGCAGTACTTC. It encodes CASSLERASGRAYEQYF.

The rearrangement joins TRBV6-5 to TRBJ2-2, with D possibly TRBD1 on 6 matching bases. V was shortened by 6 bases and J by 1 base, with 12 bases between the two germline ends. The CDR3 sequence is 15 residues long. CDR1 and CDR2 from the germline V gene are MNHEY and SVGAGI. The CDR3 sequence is CASRAGQLNTGELFF. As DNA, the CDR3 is TGTGCCAGCAGAGCCGGACAGTTGAACACCGGGGAGCTGTTTTTT.

CDR3 sequence: CASSYGQGASYTF. CDR3 coding DNA: TGTGCCAGCAGCTATGGACAGGGGGCCAGTTACACCTTC. This chain connects TRBV27 to TRBJ1-2; 11 bases agree with TRBD1. The junction had 8 bases not matched to a gene; V was cut back by 6 bases and J by 11 bases. Germline CDR1 reads MNHEY; CDR2 reads SMNVEV (reference sequence). The CDR3 is 13 residues long.

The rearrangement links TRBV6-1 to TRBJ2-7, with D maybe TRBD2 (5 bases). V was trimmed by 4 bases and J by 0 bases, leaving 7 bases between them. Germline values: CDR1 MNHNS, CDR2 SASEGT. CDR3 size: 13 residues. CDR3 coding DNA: TGTGCCAGCAGTGCAGCGGCCTCCTACGAGCAGTACTTC. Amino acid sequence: CASSAAASYEQYF.

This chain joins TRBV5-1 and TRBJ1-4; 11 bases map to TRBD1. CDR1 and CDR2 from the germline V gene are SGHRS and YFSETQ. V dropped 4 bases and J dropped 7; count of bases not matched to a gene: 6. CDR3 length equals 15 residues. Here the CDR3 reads CASSPGDRGGEKLFF. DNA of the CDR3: TGCGCCAGCAGCCCGGGGGACAGGGGGGGTGAAAAACTGTTTTTT.

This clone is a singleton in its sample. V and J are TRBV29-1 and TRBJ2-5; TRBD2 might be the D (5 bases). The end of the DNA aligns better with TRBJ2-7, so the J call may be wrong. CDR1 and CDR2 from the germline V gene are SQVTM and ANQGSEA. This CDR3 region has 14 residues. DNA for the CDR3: TGCAGCGTTGGTTTCGGGGAATATTCCTACGAGCAGTACTTC. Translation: CSVGFGEYSYEQYF.

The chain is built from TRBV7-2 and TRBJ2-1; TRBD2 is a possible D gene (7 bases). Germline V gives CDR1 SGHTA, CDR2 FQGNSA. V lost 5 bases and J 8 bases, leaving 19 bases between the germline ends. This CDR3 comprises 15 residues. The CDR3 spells CASSLGGLGSDEQFF. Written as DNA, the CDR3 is TGTGCCAGCAGCCTGGGGGGGCTAGGCAGCGATGAGCAGTTCTTC.

CDR3 protein: CASSLQGLDTDTQYF. The CDR3 nucleotides read TGTGCCAGCTCACTACAGGGGTTGGACACAGATACGCAGTATTTT. The gene calls are TRBV18 and TRBJ2-3; 7 bases are a match to TRBD1. The V and J ends lost 4 bases and 2 bases, in that order; junction bases with no gene match: 6. Germline lookup yields CDR1 KGHSH and CDR2 LQKENI. CDR3 size: 15 residues.

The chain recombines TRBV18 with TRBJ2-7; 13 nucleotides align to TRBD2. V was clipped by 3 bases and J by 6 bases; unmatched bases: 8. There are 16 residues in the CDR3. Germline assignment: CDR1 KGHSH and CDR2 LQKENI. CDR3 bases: TGTGCCAGCTCACCTACTAGCGGGAGGGCCCGAGGCGAGCAGTACTTC. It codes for CASSPTSGRARGEQYF.

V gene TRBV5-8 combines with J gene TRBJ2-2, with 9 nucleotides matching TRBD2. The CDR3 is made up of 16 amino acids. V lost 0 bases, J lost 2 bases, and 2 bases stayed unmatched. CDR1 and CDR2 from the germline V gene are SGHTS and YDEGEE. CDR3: CASSLASGTNTGELFF. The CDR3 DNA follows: TGTGCCAGCAGCTTGGCTAGCGGGACCAACACCGGGGAGCTGTTTTTT.

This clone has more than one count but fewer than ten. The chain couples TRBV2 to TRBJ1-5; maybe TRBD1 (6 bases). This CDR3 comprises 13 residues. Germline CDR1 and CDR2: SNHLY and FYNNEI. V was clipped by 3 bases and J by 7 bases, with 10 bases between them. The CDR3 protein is CASSERGRQPQHF. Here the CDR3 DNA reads TGTGCCAGCAGTGAGCGGGGGCGGCAGCCCCAGCATTTT.